These T cell receptor beta chains were read from a single sample in a study of blood T cells in healthy people across ages. Each CDR3 protein gets one entry after TCRdb re-called the 5' RACE reads with MiXCR. The data contain hundreds of thousands of distinct CDR3 sequences, about 43% of them seen just once; the ten biggest clones take up around 30%. The sequenced sample consisted of blood. The receptors were sampled from an elderly man in good health. The CDR3 runs from the conserved cysteine through the conserved F or W. D genes are given only for firm matches.

TRBJ2-5,NA,TRBV6-2/TRBV6-3,CASSYPGIRETQYF
TRBJ1-1,NA,TRBV6-5,CASGLFKGNTEAFF
TRBJ1-4,NA,TRBV6-5,CASSYAGFTNEKLFF
TRBJ2-7,TRBD1,TRBV7-3,CASSLGQGKIYEQYF
TRBJ2-5,NA,TRBV6-2/TRBV6-3,CASSYSPGRETQYF
TRBJ2-7,NA,TRBV3-1,CASSLGPLPSYEQYF
TRBJ1-5,NA,TRBV5-1,CASSLGGGGGNQPQHF
TRBJ1-2,TRBD1,TRBV30,CAWSVPGQSNYGYTF
TRBJ2-1,TRBD2,TRBV11-3,CASSLGPRGSTYNEQFF
TRBJ2-2,NA,TRBV25-1,CASSDGIGWASSYTGELFF
NA,TRBD2,TRBV20-1,CSGQGTSGSLTYEQYF
TRBJ1-6,NA,TRBV5-1,CASSESNGGRPLHF
TRBJ2-7,NA,TRBV3-1,CASSQVNEQYF
TRBJ2-5,TRBD2,TRBV27,CASSPLLLAKETQYF
TRBJ2-7,TRBD1,TRBV24-1,CATSDGGTGKYF
TRBJ2-6,NA,TRBV9,CASSARPTGANVLTF